This T cell receptor (beta chain) was sequenced in a study of blood T cell repertoires in COVID-19. At the level of the study: In each case, the material was cDNA or gDNA derived from T cells, B-cell-depleted T cells, or PBMCs.

Enrolled through a virtual design, the participants were between roughly 18 and 90 years of age and came from around 25 US areas. Participant-given clinical history determined each cohort assignment. Libraries were prepared by immunoSEQ multiplex PCR; TCRdb keeps only in-frame clonotypes and omits some of them. Among about 300,000 clones listed, around 85% were seen once. The germline V gene has CDR1 MGHDK and CDR2 SYGVNS. The length of the CDR3 is 15 residues. The V end was cut by 0 bases, the J end by 6 bases, with 9 bases between. The TCR was taken from a woman aged 25 to 45 who had been exposed to COVID-19. Sequencing used PBMCs or T cells enriched from blood (not recorded which). This chain joins TRBV25-1 and TRBJ1-6; D uncertain. The DNA of the CDR3 is TGTGCCAGCAGTGAATATCGAGTTCTTAATTCACCCCTCCACTTT. It yields the protein CASSEYRVLNSPLHF. The entire variable domain, with the rest obtained from reference TRBV25-1 and TRBJ1-6, is as follows: EADIYQTPRYLVIGTGKKITLECSQTMGHDKMYWYQQDPGMELHLIHYSYGVNSTEKGDLSSESTVSRIRTEHFPLTLESARPSHTSQYLCASSEYRVLNSPLHFGNGTRLTVT.